Below are 5 T cell receptor beta chains sequenced from a single sample in a study of molecular identifiers for immune sequencing clone quantification. TCRdb re-called the PCR reads through MiXCR, storing one row per CDR3 protein. The sample lists under 600,000 distinct CDR3 sequences, about 25% occurring once. The sample was naive CD8+ T cells from blood, with Jurkat cell RNA spiked in. Indicated subset: FACS-sorted CD8+CD4-CCR7+CD45RA+ naive T cells. The receptors were sampled from a human donor in good health. Some libraries in this study had Jurkat cell RNA spiked in.

The chain recombines TRBV4-1 with TRBJ1-1; TRBD1 matches 8 bases. This CDR3 has 16 residues. Germline CDR1 is MGHRA and CDR2 is YSYEKL. V lost 1 base to trimming and J lost 4 bases; unmatched junction nucleotides: 8. CDR3 sequence: CASSQATGDLGTEAFF. Written as DNA, the CDR3 is TGCGCCAGCAGCCAAGCGACAGGGGACCTTGGCACTGAAGCTTTCTTT.

This clonotype came up a few times. The chain is built from TRBV10-3 and TRBJ2-7; 13 nucleotides line up with TRBD2. Germline loops: CDR1 ENHRY, CDR2 SYGVKD. The CDR3 is made up of 15 amino acids. The trim removed 6 bases at V and 2 bases at J, leaving 4 bases unmatched. The CDR3: CAISGTSGNPYEQYF. For the CDR3, the DNA is TGTGCCATCAGCGGGACTAGCGGGAACCCCTACGAGCAGTACTTC.

This clonotype occurred many times. The J gene is TRBJ1-1, the V gene TRBV29-1; D ambiguous. Germline V gives CDR1 SQVTM, CDR2 ANQGSEA. V shed 7 bases and J shed 6 bases, with 15 bases lying between them. The length of the CDR3 is 12 residues. CDR3 in DNA: TGCAGCGCCGAGGCGGAGGGCCCTGAAGCTTTCTTT. This encodes CSAEAEGPEAFF.

Details on this clonotype: The conserved phenylalanine or tryptophan normally closing the CDR3 is absent here, so this likely arose from a read error. This chain links TRBV4-1 with TRBJ2-7; TRBD1 matches at 7 bases. V gave up 2 bases and J gave up 2 bases; unmatched junction bases: 3. Germline loops: CDR1 MGHRA, CDR2 YSYEKL. There are 14 residues in the CDR3. CDR3 in amino acids: CASSQQGQTYEQYL. As DNA, the CDR3 is TGCGCCAGCAGCCAACAGGGACAGACCTACGAGCAGTACCTC.

V gene TRBV6-2 or TRBV6-3 combines with J gene TRBJ2-7; D tentatively fits TRBD1 or TRBD2 (5 bases each). Germline CDR1 and CDR2: MNHEY and SVGEGT. The CDR3 runs to 14 residues. Trimming pared 5 bases from V and 6 bases from J, leaving 17 bases between. CDR3 coding DNA: TGTGCCAGCAGTCCAGGGCCGGCACTAGGCGAGCAGTACTTC. Protein: CASSPGPALGEQYF.